The 15 T cell receptor beta chains reported below all come from one sample, sequenced in a study of shared clonotypes between healthy human individuals. Libraries were prepared by immunoSEQ multiplex PCR; TCRdb keeps only in-frame clonotypes and omits some of them. The sample consists of about 1.1 million clones, approximately 77% of them appearing once. What was sequenced was memory CD4+ T cells from PBMCs. Sample subset: CD45RA-negative fraction. Receptors originate from a man in his late teens or twenties in good health. Some clones in this sample may be carry-over from other donors' samples.

CDR3 protein: CSVDEGSVGNTIYF. CDR3 DNA: TGCAGCGTTGACGAGGGGAGCGTCGGAAACACCATATATTTT. The chain couples TRBV29-1 to TRBJ1-3; D perhaps matches TRBD1 (5 bases). The germline V gene encodes CDR1 SQVTM and CDR2 ANQGSEA. V was pared by 3 bases and J by 4 bases, with 13 bases between. This CDR3 has 14 amino acids.

With regard to this clone: Different DNA sequences within this sample yield the same CDR3. The chain uses TRBV5-1 and TRBJ2-2, with unresolved D. CDR1 is SGHRS, CDR2 YFSETQ, per germline. The germline V and J ends were trimmed by 0 bases and 2 bases, with 5 bases remaining between them. CDR3 length: 14 residues. Here the CDR3 reads CASSLGLNTGELFF. As DNA, the CDR3 is TGCGCCAGCAGCTTGGGACTCAACACCGGGGAGCTGTTTTTT.

This chain links TRBV6-5 with TRBJ2-2; 10 nucleotides align to TRBD1. This CDR3 is 15 amino acids long. Germline-derived CDR1 and CDR2 are MNHEY and SVGAGI. V shed 5 bases and J 5 bases; nucleotides not matched to a gene: 5. The CDR3 sequence is CASSQDRGWTGELFF. The CDR3 DNA reads TGTGCCAGCAGTCAGGACAGGGGGTGGACCGGGGAGCTGTTTTTT.

This clone was seen a single time. This sample includes further DNA sequences coding for the same CDR3. The chain has TRBV2 and TRBJ2-5, with D perhaps matching TRBD1 (7 bases). The CDR3 is 12 amino acids. V shed 8 bases and J shed 5 bases, with 12 bases lying between them. Germline CDR1 is SNHLY and CDR2 is FYNNEI. Written as DNA, the CDR3 is TGTGCCAGCTCCTCAGGGGGGGAGACCCAGTACTTC. It is translated as CASSSGGETQYF.

The CDR3, as DNA: TGCGCCAGCAGTTCCAGTCTTCGACAGGGGAAGGAGCAGTACTTC. Its protein product is CASSSSLRQGKEQYF. The V gene is TRBV10-1, the J gene TRBJ2-7; the match to TRBD1 covers 8 bases. V was clipped by 5 bases and J by 7 bases; unmatched bases: 13. The V gene's germline CDR1 is WNHNN and CDR2 SYGVQD (reference sequence). This CDR3 is 15 amino acids long.

This clone came up a few times. CDR3 protein: CASSAARISGNTIYF. The CDR3 DNA follows: TGTGCCAGCAGCGCCGCCAGAATCTCTGGAAACACCATATATTTT. The V and J genes are TRBV9 and TRBJ1-3; D gene uncertain. V was shortened by 3 bases and J by 0 bases, with 10 bases between the two germline ends. CDR3 length: 15 residues. Germline values: CDR1 SGDLS, CDR2 YYNGEE.

The chain carries TRBV6-1 and TRBJ2-3; 11 nucleotides match TRBD2. Trimming took 8 bases from V and 4 from J; bases not matched to a gene: 5. Germline V gene sequence: CDR1 MNHNS, CDR2 SASEGT. The CDR3 is 14 amino acids. The CDR3 bases are TGTGCCAGCGCCTTAGCGGGAGGGCCAGATACGCAGTATTTT. Protein: CASALAGGPDTQYF.

The chain links TRBV6-1 to TRBJ2-5; the D gene is possibly TRBD2 (5 bases). TRBJ2-7 explains the end of the DNA better; the J call may be wrong. Germline values: CDR1 MNHNS, CDR2 SASEGT. This CDR3 region has 15 residues. This CDR3 is CASRDEAAGNYEQYF. The CDR3 nucleotides are TGTGCCAGCAGGGATGAAGCGGCCGGGAACTACGAGCAGTACTTC.

The CDR3 loop reads CASSQEWGLEVKPQHF. The CDR3 bases are TGTGCCAGCAGCCAAGAGTGGGGGCTCGAGGTGAAGCCCCAGCATTTT. The J gene is TRBJ1-5, the V gene TRBV4-2; possibly TRBD1 for D (6 bases). In germline, CDR1 is LGHNA, CDR2 YNFKEQ. The V and J ends lost 0 bases and 8 bases respectively, with 17 bases between them. The CDR3 runs to 16 residues.

This clone was seen a few times. The V and J genes are TRBV5-8 and TRBJ1-2; D remains unclear. Germline-derived CDR1 and CDR2 are SGHTS and YDEGEE. The CDR3 length is 15 residues. V was clipped by 4 bases and J by 4 bases, with 17 bases between them. CDR3 in DNA: TGTGCCAGCAGCCCCGGAATCACAGATTCCTATGGCTACACCTTC. Encoded protein: CASSPGITDSYGYTF.

The CDR3, as DNA: TGTGCCAGCAGCCCCGATCACTCTCGGCTGATGAACACTGAAGCTTTCTTT. This sequence encodes CASSPDHSRLMNTEAFF. The genes are TRBV7-8 and TRBJ1-1; D remains ambiguous. The CDR3 runs to 17 residues. CDR1 SGHVS and CDR2 FQNEAQ come from the germline V gene. V was clipped by 5 bases and J by 0 bases, with 19 bases between them.

This chain joins TRBV7-2 and TRBJ2-2; D might be TRBD1 (6 bases). Trimming took 3 bases from V and 4 from J, leaving 24 bases between them. The CDR3 spans 19 residues. Germline V gene sequence: CDR1 SGHTA, CDR2 FQGNSA. In nucleotides, the CDR3 is TGTGCCAGCAGCTTTAGAGCCGCACAGGGAAGAGAGAGCACCGGGGAGCTGTTTTTT. As protein: CASSFRAAQGRESTGELFF.

The rearrangement links TRBV28 to TRBJ2-7; D is possibly TRBD2 (5 bases). The CDR3 extends over 15 amino acids. Trimming removed 2 bases from V and 4 bases from J, with 15 bases in between. CDR1 MDHEN and CDR2 SYDVKM come from the germline V gene. CDR3 nucleotide sequence: TGTGCCAGCAGTTTACCCCCGGGGATAGGGTACGAGCAGTACTTC. Translating it yields CASSLPPGIGYEQYF.

The chain combines TRBV11-2 with TRBJ1-2, with D unclear. CDR1 SGHAT and CDR2 FQNNGV come from the germline V gene. V shed 1 base and J shed 9 bases, with 15 bases lying between them. CDR3 size: 14 residues. This CDR3 reads CASSLVGPSVRYTF. CDR3 coding DNA: TGTGCCAGCAGCTTAGTTGGCCCCTCGGTACGCTACACCTTC.

This chain links TRBV27 with TRBJ1-2; 11 bases are a match to TRBD1. The germline CDR1 and CDR2 sequences are MNHEY and SMNVEV (reference sequence). Losses at the gene ends were 2 bases for V and 8 bases for J; bases not matched to a gene: 13. This CDR3 has 17 amino acids. CDR3 amino acids: CASSLRREGTGGIGYTF. The DNA for the CDR3 is TGTGCCAGCAGTTTACGCCGTGAGGGGACAGGGGGAATCGGCTACACCTTC.